What follows describes a single T cell receptor (beta chain). What it recognizes is unknown. The data derive from a study of cytomegalovirus exposure and HLA in healthy donors. Overall study results and limits: Both high specificity and high sensitivity reportedly marked the classifier's diagnosis of cytomegalovirus status. Cytomegalovirus-associated TCR beta chains were listed, numbering roughly 150. When presence/absence was analysed, sequencing depth was taken to be roughly uniform across donors.

Germline V lookup: CDR1 LGHNA, CDR2 YNFKEQ. J lost 2 bases, V lost 0 bases, and 3 bases had no gene match. The CDR3 loop spans 15 amino acids. Use of 60 Vbeta and 13 Jbeta primers characterized the PCR. The assay was immunoSEQ multiplex PCR, and TCRdb's table has in-frame clones only and misses some. The sample records roughly 200,000 clones, 9.5% being singletons. The sequencing sample was made of PBMCs. The clonotype comes from a woman aged 25 to 39 in good health and CMV-seropositive. The chain has TRBV4-2 and TRBJ2-7, with 8 bases lining up with TRBD2. The CDR3 region is CASSQDTSGPYEQYF. As DNA, the CDR3 is TGTGCCAGCAGCCAAGATACTAGCGGCCCCTACGAGCAGTACTTC.